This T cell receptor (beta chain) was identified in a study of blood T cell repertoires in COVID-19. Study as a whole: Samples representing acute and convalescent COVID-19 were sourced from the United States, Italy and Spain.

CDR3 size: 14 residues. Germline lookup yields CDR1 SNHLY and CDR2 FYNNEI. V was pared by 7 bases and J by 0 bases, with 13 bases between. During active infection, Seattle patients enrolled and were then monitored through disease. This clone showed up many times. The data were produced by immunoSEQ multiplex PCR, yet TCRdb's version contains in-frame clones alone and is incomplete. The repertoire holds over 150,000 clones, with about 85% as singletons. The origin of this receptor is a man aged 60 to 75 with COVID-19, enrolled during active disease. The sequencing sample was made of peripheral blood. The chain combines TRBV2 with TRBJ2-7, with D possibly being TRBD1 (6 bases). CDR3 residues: CASMGTKSSYEQYF. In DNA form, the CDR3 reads TGTGCCAGCATGGGGACAAAGAGCTCCTACGAGCAGTACTTC.